The rows below give T cell receptor beta chains drawn from one sample of a study of blood T cell repertoires in COVID-19. Some clones are missing from TCRdb's copy, which holds only in-frame ones; the method was immunoSEQ multiplex PCR. The sample contains about 86,000 clones, roughly four fifths of which appear only once. The sequencing input was peripheral blood. These receptors were obtained from an elderly woman with acute or convalescent COVID-19. CDR3s include the opening cysteine and the closing phenylalanine or tryptophan. Fields, in order: V gene, J gene, clone size, D gene, CDR3 DNA, CDR3 protein. A D gene is named only where the DNA matches it firmly. Only part of the rows carry a size: once, few, many, or a class if the clone is expanded.

>TRBV9|TRBJ2-7|.|TRBD1
TGTGCCAGCAGCGTAGGGGGGACAGGGTTGTACGAGCAGTACTTC
CASSVGGTGLYEQYF
>TRBV18|TRBJ2-5|once|.
TGTGCCAGCTCACCCCTAGGCCAGCAAGAGACCCAGTACTTC
CASSPLGQQETQYF
>TRBV11-2|TRBJ2-2|.|TRBD2
TGTGCCAGCAGCTTACCCCGCGGCCGGGAGGGATGGACCGGGGAGCTGTTTTTT
CASSLPRGREGWTGELFF
>TRBV4-1|TRBJ2-7|.|.
TGCGCCAGCAGCCAAGACCAATACGAGCAGTACTTC
CASSQDQYEQYF
>TRBV2|TRBJ1-2|.|.
TGTGCCAGCAGTTCAAGGGGCAACTATGGCTACACCTTC
CASSSRGNYGYTF
>TRBV18|TRBJ1-5|.|.
TGTGCCAGCTCACCGGGGGGAGATCAGCCCCAGCATTTT
CASSPGGDQPQHF
>TRBV7-2|TRBJ2-7|.|TRBD1
TGTGCCAGCAGCCTCAGTGGGACAGACAATTACGAGCAGTACTTC
CASSLSGTDNYEQYF
>TRBV9|TRBJ2-1|.|.
TGTGCCAGCAGCGGGACTACTTCCTACAATGAGCAGTTCTTC
CASSGTTSYNEQFF
>TRBV19|TRBJ2-7|.|TRBD2
TGTGCCAGTAGTACTAGCGGGGCTTACGAGCAGTACTTC
CASSTSGAYEQYF
>TRBV19|TRBJ2-1|.|TRBD1
TGTGCCAGTAGTATAGGTCACGGACAGGGAGGATTCAATGAGCAGTTCTTC
CASSIGHGQGGFNEQFF
>TRBV7-8|TRBJ1-2|.|.
TGTGCCAGCAGCCCCCGGGAAAGATATGGCTACACCTTC
CASSPRERYGYTF
>TRBV2|TRBJ2-5|.|.
TGTGCCAGCACGTACCAAGAGACCCAGTACTTC
CASTYQETQYF
>TRBV10-3|TRBJ1-1|.|.
TGTGCCGCGGCGAGACAGCAGAACACTGAAGCTTTCTTT
CAAARQQNTEAFF
>TRBV29-1|TRBJ2-5|.|TRBD2
TGCAGCGTAGAACTAGCGGGAGGGCTAGAGACCCAGTACTTC
CSVELAGGLETQYF
>TRBV19|TRBJ1-5|.|TRBD1
TGTGCCAGTGGTACAGGGGGCTCCCATCAGCCCCAGCATTTT
CASGTGGSHQPQHF
>TRBV25-1|TRBJ1-2|.|TRBD1
TGTGCCAGCAGTGAACCGGACAGGGGGCATCCCTGGGACTATGGCTACACCTTC
CASSEPDRGHPWDYGYTF
>TRBV7-2|TRBJ1-1|.|.
TGTGCCAGCAGCGGAGGTGGTGAAGCTTTCTTT
CASSGGGEAFF
>TRBV6-5|TRBJ1-2|.|TRBD1
TGTGCCAGCACCCCCCCCAGGCAGGGGGAAGGCTACACCTTC
CASTPPRQGEGYTF
>TRBV28|TRBJ2-4|.|TRBD2
TGTGCCAGCAGCACCCCGGGGGGGTACATTCAGTACTTC
CASSTPGGYIQYF
>TRBV5-1|TRBJ1-1|.|TRBD1
TGCGCCAGCACAGGACAGGGGTTGACTGAAGCTTTCTTT
CASTGQGLTEAFF
>TRBV7-9|TRBJ2-3|.|TRBD2
TGTGCCAGCAGCTCAACTAGCGGGAGAGATACGCAGTATTTT
CASSSTSGRDTQYF
>TRBV2|TRBJ2-5|many|TRBD1
TGTGCCAGCATCGCCGACAGGGGGCTTTTGGAGACCCAGTACTTC
CASIADRGLLETQYF
>TRBV5-1|TRBJ2-1|.|TRBD1
TGCGCCAGCAGCTCGACGGGACAGGGGAACAATGAGCAGTTCTTC
CASSSTGQGNNEQFF
>TRBV27|TRBJ2-5|.|TRBD2
TGTGCCAGCAGTTTAACAGGGGGGACTAGCGGGCAAGAGACCCAGTACTTC
CASSLTGGTSGQETQYF
>TRBV5-1|TRBJ2-1|.|.
TGCGCCAGCAGCTCTGCGGGAAATGAGCAGTTCTTC
CASSSAGNEQFF
>TRBV28|TRBJ2-7|.|.
TGTGCCAGCAGCGATCCGGGACACCAAAACTCCTACGAGCAGTACTTC
CASSDPGHQNSYEQYF
>TRBV6-5|TRBJ1-5|.|.
TGTGCCAGCAGGCCCCGTAGAAGTCAGCCCCAGCATTTT
CASRPRRSQPQHF
>TRBV19|TRBJ2-2|.|.
TGTGCCAGTAGTACCCGACAGACGAACACCGGGGAGCTGTTTTTT
CASSTRQTNTGELFF
>TRBV28|TRBJ2-3|.|.
TGTGCCAGCGAGTTTTCCCCAGCGGGCACAGATACGCAGTATTTT
CASEFSPAGTDTQYF
>TRBV7-6|TRBJ2-3|once|TRBD2
TGTGCCAGCAGCTCCCGAGCGGGGGCCCACACAGATACGCAGTATTTT
CASSSRAGAHTDTQYF
>TRBV18|TRBJ1-2|.|.
TGTGCCAGCTCACTCTCAGGGGATGACTACACCTTC
CASSLSGDDYTF
>TRBV5-1|TRBJ2-7|.|.
TGCGCCAGCAGTATACGGGACTCCTACGAGCAGTACTTC
CASSIRDSYEQYF
>TRBV5-1|TRBJ2-3|.|TRBD2
TGCGCCAGCAGCTTAGGGACTACCCCGGCGGATACGCAGTATTTT
CASSLGTTPADTQYF
>TRBV19|TRBJ1-5|few|TRBD1
TGTGCCAGTAGTTTCCGGGACAGGTTCTATCAGCCCCAGCATTTT
CASSFRDRFYQPQHF
>TRBV5-6|TRBJ2-7|.|.
TGTGCCAGCAGCCCCGTTGGGCGGGATGGCTACGAGCAGTACTTC
CASSPVGRDGYEQYF
>TRBV10-2|TRBJ1-1|.|.
TGCGCCAGCAGTGTGGAGTCGGTCATGAACACTGAAGCTTTCTTT
CASSVESVMNTEAFF
>TRBV2|TRBJ1-1|.|TRBD1
TGTGCCAGCAGCAGGGGACAGGTTATGAACACTGAAGCTTTCTTT
CASSRGQVMNTEAFF
>TRBV28|TRBJ1-5|few|TRBD1
TGTGCCAGCAGTCCCGACCAGGGGGCGCGTCATCAGCCCCAGCATTTT
CASSPDQGARHQPQHF
>TRBV9|TRBJ1-1|.|TRBD1
TGTGCCAGCACCAACGGACAGGGAAGCGGAGAAGCTTTCTTT
CASTNGQGSGEAFF
>TRBV7-9|TRBJ1-1|.|TRBD1
TGTGCCAGCAGCCTCTCGGACAGGTGGAACACTGAAGCTTTCTTT
CASSLSDRWNTEAFF
>TRBV7-9|TRBJ1-1|few|.
TGTGCCAGCAGCTTAAGTGGGGAGACTAAAGCTTTCTTT
CASSLSGETKAFF
>TRBV15|TRBJ2-1|few|.
.
CATSRDLVAGGIF
>TRBV19|TRBJ1-2|.|TRBD1
TGTGCCAGTAACTTCGAGGGGGCCTACACCTTC
CASNFEGAYTF
>TRBV7-8|TRBJ2-5|.|.
TGTGCCAGCAGCCCGCGGGTGGCCACAGAGAAAGAGACCCAGTACTTC
CASSPRVATEKETQYF
>TRBV21-1|TRBJ2-5|.|.
TGTGCCAGCAGCCCTAGTGACTCCTCAGAGACCCAGTACTTC
CASSPSDSSETQYF
>TRBV7-9|TRBJ2-3|.|TRBD2
TGTGCCTCTCAACTAGCGCAAGGCACAGATACGCAGTATTTT
CASQLAQGTDTQYF
>TRBV29-1|TRBJ1-1|.|.
TGCAGCGGATTAGAGAACACTGAAGCTTTCTTT
CSGLENTEAFF
>TRBV27|TRBJ1-2|.|.
TGTGCCAGCAGTTTATTTTCGGGGAGGCCGAGTAGCTACACCTTC
CASSLFSGRPSSYTF
>TRBV3-1/TRBV3-2|TRBJ1-2|.|.
TGTGCCAGCAGCCAGGCGGAAGGCTATGGCTACACCTTC
CASSQAEGYGYTF